This is a list of T cell receptor beta chains from one sample in a study of primary melanoma T cells and metastatic recurrence. Data came from immunoSEQ multiplex PCR; TCRdb stores just in-frame clones and leaves some out. The sample carries a few hundred clones, about 87% recorded once. Sequencing input: melanoma tumor tissue. Receptors were obtained from a human donor with melanoma. CDR3s include the opening cysteine and the closing phenylalanine or tryptophan. A D gene is named only where the DNA matches it firmly. A row's size may be missing; if present it is once, few, many or a size class.

clone size: -; D gene: -; V gene: TRBV18; J gene: TRBJ2-1; CDR3 DNA: TGTGCCAGCTCCCGCTCCTCGCCGGGAGCCGGCTACAATGAGCAGTTCTTC; CDR3 protein: CASSRSSPGAGYNEQFF
clone size: -; D gene: TRBD1; V gene: TRBV11-3; J gene: TRBJ1-5; CDR3 DNA: TGTGCCAGCAGCTCGGGACAGACCGGTAATCAGCCCCAGCATTTT; CDR3 protein: CASSSGQTGNQPQHF
clone size: -; D gene: -; V gene: TRBV19; J gene: TRBJ1-4; CDR3 DNA: TGTGCCAGTGGGCCGGGCCCGAGGGTCGAAAAACTGTTTTTT; CDR3 protein: CASGPGPRVEKLFF
clone size: -; D gene: -; V gene: TRBV15; J gene: TRBJ2-7; CDR3 DNA: TGTGCCACCGGCCTGGGGATTAGTCTCTACGAGCAGTACTTC; CDR3 protein: CATGLGISLYEQYF
clone size: -; D gene: -; V gene: TRBV19; J gene: TRBJ1-1; CDR3 DNA: TGTGCCAGTAGACGTCAGGGCGACACTGAAGCTTTCTTT; CDR3 protein: CASRRQGDTEAFF
clone size: -; D gene: -; V gene: TRBV10-1; J gene: TRBJ2-2; CDR3 DNA: TGCGCCAGCACTCAGACCCGGACCGGGACCGGGGAGCTGTTTTTT; CDR3 protein: CASTQTRTGTGELFF
clone size: -; D gene: TRBD2; V gene: TRBV10-3; J gene: TRBJ2-1; CDR3 DNA: TGTGCCATCAGTGAGTCGAGGGCTAGCGGGAGGGCCGGAGACAATGAGCAGTTCTTC; CDR3 protein: CAISESRASGRAGDNEQFF
clone size: -; D gene: -; V gene: TRBV7-1; J gene: TRBJ2-5; CDR3 DNA: TGTGCCAGCAGCTTTGGCTTGCAAGAGACCCAGTACTTC; CDR3 protein: CASSFGLQETQYF
clone size: -; D gene: TRBD2; V gene: TRBV19; J gene: TRBJ2-7; CDR3 DNA: TGTGCCAGTAGTACCCCTGACGGGAGGGCAGGAGAGCAGTACTTC; CDR3 protein: CASSTPDGRAGEQYF
clone size: -; D gene: -; V gene: TRBV28; J gene: TRBJ1-5; CDR3 DNA: TGTGCCAGCAGCCGGACCGGATACGATCAGCCCCAGCATTTT; CDR3 protein: CASSRTGYDQPQHF
clone size: -; D gene: TRBD1; V gene: TRBV11-3; J gene: TRBJ2-7; CDR3 DNA: TGTGCCAGCAGCACGGACAGGGGCTCCTACGAGCAGTACTTC; CDR3 protein: CASSTDRGSYEQYF
clone size: -; D gene: -; V gene: TRBV28; J gene: TRBJ1-4; CDR3 DNA: TGTGCCAGCAGTGCCTGGAGGGGTAATGAAAAACTGTTTTTT; CDR3 protein: CASSAWRGNEKLFF
clone size: -; D gene: -; V gene: TRBV18; J gene: TRBJ2-5; CDR3 DNA: TGTGCCAGCTCACCACCGGGTGAGGAGACCCAGTACTTC; CDR3 protein: CASSPPGEETQYF
clone size: -; D gene: TRBD2; V gene: TRBV18; J gene: TRBJ2-3; CDR3 DNA: TGTGCCAGCTCAGGAGGGAGGGCGCCAGATACGCAGTATTTT; CDR3 protein: CASSGGRAPDTQYF
clone size: -; D gene: -; V gene: TRBV28; J gene: TRBJ2-5; CDR3 DNA: TGTGCCAGCAGTACCCCAGGGAAAGAGACCCAGTACTTC; CDR3 protein: CASSTPGKETQYF
clone size: -; D gene: TRBD1; V gene: TRBV11-3; J gene: TRBJ2-7; CDR3 DNA: TGTGCCAGCAGCTTCCCTCTGTCCCCCCGGGACAGGGAGTTTTACGAGCAGTACTTC; CDR3 protein: CASSFPLSPRDREFYEQYF
clone size: -; D gene: -; V gene: TRBV6-8; J gene: TRBJ1-5; CDR3 DNA: TGTGCCAGCAGTTACTGGGCCAGCAATCAGCCCCAGCATTTT; CDR3 protein: CASSYWASNQPQHF
clone size: once; D gene: -; V gene: TRBV6-8; J gene: TRBJ1-2; CDR3 DNA: TGTGCCAGCAGTTACTCGAGCACAGGCTATGGCTACACCTTC; CDR3 protein: CASSYSSTGYGYTF
clone size: -; D gene: -; V gene: TRBV19; J gene: TRBJ1-2; CDR3 DNA: TGTGCCAGTAAGGAGAGGGTCGGGGGCTACACCTTC; CDR3 protein: CASKERVGGYTF
clone size: -; D gene: TRBD1; V gene: TRBV6-8; J gene: TRBJ2-1; CDR3 DNA: TGTGCCAGCAGTGTTACAGGGGGTTGGGCACCTGAGCAGTTCTTC; CDR3 protein: CASSVTGGWAPEQFF
clone size: -; D gene: -; V gene: TRBV11-3; J gene: TRBJ2-7; CDR3 DNA: TGTGCCAGCAGCTCGGGACCCCGGCACGTCGAGCAGTACTTC; CDR3 protein: CASSSGPRHVEQYF
clone size: -; D gene: TRBD2; V gene: TRBV29-1; J gene: TRBJ2-3; CDR3 DNA: TGCAGCGTGAAGAGCGGGACTAGCGGGAGTCAGCGGTATTTT; CDR3 protein: CSVKSGTSGSQRYF
clone size: -; D gene: -; V gene: TRBV22-1; J gene: TRBJ1-2; CDR3 DNA: TGTGCCAGCAGTTTATCGACGGGAGCCTATGGCTACACCTTC; CDR3 protein: CASSLSTGAYGYTF
clone size: -; D gene: -; V gene: TRBV12-2; J gene: TRBJ2-3; CDR3 DNA: TGTGCCAGTCAGGCTAGCGGGAGCACAGATACGCAGTATTTT; CDR3 protein: CASQASGSTDTQYF
clone size: -; D gene: TRBD1; V gene: TRBV29-1; J gene: TRBJ1-2; CDR3 DNA: TGCAGCGTTCAGGAGGGACAGTATGGCTACACCTTC; CDR3 protein: CSVQEGQYGYTF
clone size: -; D gene: -; V gene: TRBV7-7; J gene: TRBJ1-3; CDR3 DNA: TGTGCCAGCAGCCCCCCGCGGGGGGCGCAGATAACTGGAAACACCATATATTTT; CDR3 protein: CASSPPRGAQITGNTIYF
clone size: -; D gene: -; V gene: TRBV11-3; J gene: TRBJ1-4; CDR3 DNA: TGTGCCAGCAGCCTATCGGGGATCGTCGGAGAAAAACTGTTTTTT; CDR3 protein: CASSLSGIVGEKLFF
clone size: -; D gene: -; V gene: TRBV15; J gene: TRBJ2-3; CDR3 DNA: TGTGCCACCAGCAGAGAGGACTTCGCATGGGCAGATACGCAGTATTTT; CDR3 protein: CATSREDFAWADTQYF
clone size: -; D gene: TRBD2; V gene: TRBV30; J gene: TRBJ2-1; CDR3 DNA: TGTGCCTGGAGTGTGGGCGGGAGCTCCTACAATGAGCAGTTCTTC; CDR3 protein: CAWSVGGSSYNEQFF
clone size: -; D gene: -; V gene: TRBV7-6; J gene: TRBJ2-6; CDR3 DNA: TGTGCCACAGCCCAGGGGGGAACCTCTGGGGCCAACGTCCTGACTTTC; CDR3 protein: CATAQGGTSGANVLTF
clone size: -; D gene: TRBD1; V gene: TRBV10-3; J gene: TRBJ1-2; CDR3 DNA: TGTGCCATCAGTGAGTCTGAGGGGGGACAGCGAATGGGCTACACCTTC; CDR3 protein: CAISESEGGQRMGYTF
clone size: -; D gene: -; V gene: TRBV28; J gene: TRBJ2-1; CDR3 DNA: TGTGCCAGCAGTTCCGTAGGGGGGAGCTCCTACAATGAGCAGTTCTTC; CDR3 protein: CASSSVGGSSYNEQFF
clone size: -; D gene: TRBD1; V gene: TRBV29-1; J gene: TRBJ2-5; CDR3 DNA: TGCAGCGTTGAACATGACAGGGGACGTTCAGAGACCCAGTACTTC; CDR3 protein: CSVEHDRGRSETQYF
clone size: -; D gene: -; V gene: TRBV7-6; J gene: TRBJ2-7; CDR3 DNA: TGTGCCAGCAGCCTCAGGGTATCCTCCTACGAGCAGTACTTC; CDR3 protein: CASSLRVSSYEQYF
clone size: -; D gene: -; V gene: TRBV15; J gene: TRBJ1-4; CDR3 DNA: TGTGCCACCAGCGGGGGGTCCGGGGTAGTAGAAAAACTGTTTTTT; CDR3 protein: CATSGGSGVVEKLFF
clone size: -; D gene: -; V gene: TRBV6-8; J gene: TRBJ1-1; CDR3 DNA: TGTGCCAGCAGGAGGACAGAGAGCACTGAAGCTTTCTTT; CDR3 protein: CASRRTESTEAFF
clone size: -; D gene: -; V gene: TRBV18; J gene: TRBJ2-2; CDR3 DNA: TGTGCCAGCTCACCCAGGGACACCGGGGAGCTGTTTTTT; CDR3 protein: CASSPRDTGELFF
clone size: -; D gene: TRBD2; V gene: TRBV19; J gene: TRBJ2-3; CDR3 DNA: TGTGCCAGTAGTACTGACGTAGCGGGAGGGTTGGGGACAGATACGCAGTATTTT; CDR3 protein: CASSTDVAGGLGTDTQYF
clone size: -; D gene: -; V gene: TRBV6-8; J gene: TRBJ2-6; CDR3 DNA: TGTGCCATCAAGGGTGCTGGGGCCAACGTCCTGACTTTC; CDR3 protein: CAIKGAGANVLTF
clone size: -; D gene: -; V gene: TRBV11-3; J gene: TRBJ1-2; CDR3 DNA: TGTGCCAGCAGCTTAGATACCCCCGATAACTATGGCTACACCTTC; CDR3 protein: CASSLDTPDNYGYTF
clone size: -; D gene: TRBD1; V gene: TRBV19; J gene: TRBJ1-2; CDR3 DNA: TGTGCCAGTAGCATCCCCGGGACAGGGGGCGGCTACACCTTC; CDR3 protein: CASSIPGTGGGYTF
clone size: -; D gene: TRBD2; V gene: TRBV19; J gene: TRBJ2-3; CDR3 DNA: TGTGCCAGTAGTACTACGTTGGGACTAGCGGGAGTAGAGAGCACAGATACGCAGTATTTT; CDR3 protein: CASSTTLGLAGVESTDTQYF
clone size: once; D gene: -; V gene: TRBV18; J gene: TRBJ1-2; CDR3 DNA: TGTGCCAGCTCACCCCCGACAGAGTCCTATGGCTACACCTTC; CDR3 protein: CASSPPTESYGYTF
clone size: -; D gene: -; V gene: TRBV19; J gene: TRBJ2-4; CDR3 DNA: TGTGCCAGATCATTAACAGGGCTTCTAGCCAAAAACATTCAGTACTTC; CDR3 protein: CARSLTGLLAKNIQYF
clone size: -; D gene: TRBD1; V gene: TRBV6-4; J gene: TRBJ1-1; CDR3 DNA: TGTGCCAGCAGTTCAGGGGGCGTCAGCACTGAAGCTTTTTTT; CDR3 protein: CASSSGGVSTEAFF
clone size: once; D gene: TRBD1; V gene: TRBV28; J gene: TRBJ2-5; CDR3 DNA: TGTGCCAGCAGTTTAGGGGACAGGGCGAGGGAGACCCAGTACTTC; CDR3 protein: CASSLGDRARETQYF
clone size: -; D gene: -; V gene: TRBV7-1; J gene: TRBJ1-1; CDR3 DNA: TGTGCCAGCAGCTTCCCGTTTGGGAACACTGAAGCTTTCTTT; CDR3 protein: CASSFPFGNTEAFF
clone size: -; D gene: -; V gene: TRBV6-7; J gene: TRBJ2-1; CDR3 DNA: TGTGCCATCAGTGAGAGGAAGCGGTATGATACCTACAATGAGCAGTTCTTC; CDR3 protein: CAISERKRYDTYNEQFF
clone size: -; D gene: TRBD2; V gene: TRBV11-3; J gene: TRBJ2-1; CDR3 DNA: TGTGCCAGCAGCTTAATACTAGCGGGAGAAGGAGATGAGCAGTTCTTC; CDR3 protein: CASSLILAGEGDEQFF
clone size: -; D gene: -; V gene: TRBV28; J gene: TRBJ2-5; CDR3 DNA: TGTGCCAGCAGTTTCGCTAGGGCAGGGGAGACCCAGTACTTC; CDR3 protein: CASSFARAGETQYF
clone size: -; D gene: -; V gene: TRBV11-3; J gene: TRBJ2-5; CDR3 DNA: TGTGCCAGCAGCCGAGGGGGGGATTGGAAGACCCAGTACTTC; CDR3 protein: CASSRGGDWKTQYF
clone size: -; D gene: -; V gene: TRBV6-8; J gene: TRBJ1-2; CDR3 DNA: TGTGCCAGCAGTCCCCGGGGTAACTATGGCTACACCTTC; CDR3 protein: CASSPRGNYGYTF
clone size: -; D gene: -; V gene: TRBV23-1; J gene: TRBJ2-1; CDR3 DNA: TGCGCCAGCAGCCAAGATGGAGCGCCGAGCTCCTACAATGAGCAGTTCTTC; CDR3 protein: CASSQDGAPSSYNEQFF
clone size: -; D gene: TRBD2; V gene: TRBV19; J gene: TRBJ2-1; CDR3 DNA: TGTGCCAGCGGGGGACTAGCGGAGCTATCCCAATACAATGAGCAGTTCTTC; CDR3 protein: CASGGLAELSQYNEQFF
clone size: once; D gene: -; V gene: TRBV28; J gene: TRBJ2-3; CDR3 DNA: TGTGCCAGCAGTTTTCTGGTCGGCGGGAGCACAGATACGCAGTATTTT; CDR3 protein: CASSFLVGGSTDTQYF
clone size: -; D gene: TRBD2; V gene: TRBV11-3; J gene: TRBJ2-1; CDR3 DNA: TGTGCCAGCAGCTTAGAAGGGACTAGCGGGAGACACTACAATGAGCAGTTCTTC; CDR3 protein: CASSLEGTSGRHYNEQFF
clone size: -; D gene: TRBD1; V gene: TRBV6-8; J gene: TRBJ1-1; CDR3 DNA: TGTGCCAGCAGTTGGACAGGGGGTAACACTGAAGCTTTCTTT; CDR3 protein: CASSWTGGNTEAFF
clone size: -; D gene: TRBD2; V gene: TRBV23-1; J gene: TRBJ2-1; CDR3 DNA: TGCGCCAGCAGCCTTCTTAGCGGGAGGACGGCCTACAATGAGCAGTTCTTC; CDR3 protein: CASSLLSGRTAYNEQFF